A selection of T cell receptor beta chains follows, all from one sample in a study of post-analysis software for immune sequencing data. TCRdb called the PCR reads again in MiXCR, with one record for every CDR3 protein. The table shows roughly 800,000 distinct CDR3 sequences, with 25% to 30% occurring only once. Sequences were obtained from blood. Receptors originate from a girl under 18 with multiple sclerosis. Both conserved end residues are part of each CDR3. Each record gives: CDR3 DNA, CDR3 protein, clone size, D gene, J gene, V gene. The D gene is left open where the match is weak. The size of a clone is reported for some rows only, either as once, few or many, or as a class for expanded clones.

DNA: TGTGCCAGCAGTTCCCCCCGGAGCACAGATACGCAGTATTTT
CDR3: CASSSPRSTDTQYF
size: .
D: .
J: TRBJ2-3
V: TRBV28

DNA: TGTGCCAGCAGCTTGTACACTGACAGGGGGAGCGAGCAGTACTTC
CDR3: CASSLYTDRGSEQYF
size: few
D: TRBD1
J: TRBJ2-7
V: TRBV7-8

DNA: TGCAGTGCTCGGGACAACTCCTACGAGCAGTACTTC
CDR3: CSARDNSYEQYF
size: many
D: .
J: TRBJ2-7
V: TRBV20-1

DNA: TGTGCCAGCAGTTACTGGCTAGAGTTATACAATGAGCAGTTCTTC
CDR3: CASSYWLELYNEQFF
size: .
D: .
J: TRBJ2-1
V: TRBV6-2/TRBV6-3

DNA: TGCGCCAGCAGCTCACTGGGACTAGCGGGAGGCGGCGGTGAGCAGTACTTC
CDR3: CASSSLGLAGGGGEQYF
size: .
D: TRBD2
J: TRBJ2-5
V: TRBV5-1

DNA: TGTGCCAGCAGTCCCGACTCCGGAACCTACAATGAGCAGTTCTTC
CDR3: CASSPDSGTYNEQFF
size: .
D: .
J: TRBJ2-1
V: TRBV27

DNA: TGCGCCAGCAGCCAAGACCCCGTTGGGAGGGCCAACACAGATACGCAGTATTTT
CDR3: CASSQDPVGRANTDTQYF
size: .
D: TRBD2
J: TRBJ2-3
V: TRBV4-3

DNA: TGTGCCAGCAGCTTAGCGGCTGGCCTAGCGGGGGGGCCTCAAGAGACCCAGTACTTC
CDR3: CASSLAAGLAGGPQETQYF
size: few
D: TRBD2
J: TRBJ2-5
V: TRBV7-2

DNA: TGTGCCAGCACCCAGGGCGGCAATCAGCCCCAGCATTTT
CDR3: CASTQGGNQPQHF
size: once
D: .
J: TRBJ1-5
V: TRBV6-2/TRBV6-3

DNA: TGTGCTAGTGGCAGGGGACTAGCGGGGGGGTACAATGAGCAGTTCTTC
CDR3: CASGRGLAGGYNEQFF
size: .
D: TRBD2
J: TRBJ2-1
V: TRBV12-5

DNA: TGCGCCAGCAGCCAATCCCTAGCCGATGAGCAGTTCTTC
CDR3: CASSQSLADEQFF
size: .
D: .
J: TRBJ2-1
V: TRBV4-1

DNA: TGTGCCAGCAGCTTAGATCCTCCGGGGGCCGGCTCTGGGGCCAACGTCCTGACTTTC
CDR3: CASSLDPPGAGSGANVLTF
size: .
D: .
J: TRBJ2-6
V: TRBV11-2

DNA: TGCGCCAGCACCGAGGGGGCTGGGGGAAACATTCAGTACTTC
CDR3: CASTEGAGGNIQYF
size: few
D: TRBD1
J: TRBJ2-4
V: TRBV5-1

DNA: TGCAGTGCTGGTAGGGACACCCACACAGGGAACATTCAGTACTTC
CDR3: CSAGRDTHTGNIQYF
size: .
D: .
J: TRBJ2-4
V: TRBV20-1

DNA: TGCGCCAGCAGCCGGGACAGCCGATACACAGATACGCAGTATTTT
CDR3: CASSRDSRYTDTQYF
size: .
D: TRBD1
J: TRBJ2-3
V: TRBV5-1

DNA: TGCGCCAGCAGCTTGGACGACACCCTGGGGTATGGCTACACCTTC
CDR3: CASSLDDTLGYGYTF
size: .
D: .
J: TRBJ1-2
V: TRBV5-1

DNA: TGCGCCAGCAGCTTGGCATCGTCGGGCATTAATGAGCAGTTCTTC
CDR3: CASSLASSGINEQFF
size: few
D: .
J: TRBJ2-1
V: TRBV5-1

DNA: TGCGCCAGCAGCTCAACTAGCGGGGGAAGCACAGATACGCAGTATTTT
CDR3: CASSSTSGGSTDTQYF
size: few
D: TRBD2
J: TRBJ2-3
V: TRBV5-1

DNA: TGTGCCAGCAGTAAGCAGGGGTGGACTAACTATGGCTACACCTTC
CDR3: CASSKQGWTNYGYTF
size: .
D: .
J: TRBJ1-2
V: TRBV12-3/TRBV12-4

DNA: TGCAGTGCTCTCCCGTTTGTCGGAGCCTCCATCGCTAGGTCCACCTTC
CDR3: CSALPFVGASIARSTF
size: few
D: .
J: TRBJ1-2
V: TRBV20-1

DNA: TGTGCCAGCAGTTACTCGAATCGACAGGGGAGGGACAATGAGCAGTTCTTC
CDR3: CASSYSNRQGRDNEQFF
size: few
D: .
J: TRBJ2-1
V: TRBV6-6

DNA: TGCAGTGCTACGGGGGAATCCTACGAGCAGTACTTC
CDR3: CSATGESYEQYF
size: few
D: .
J: TRBJ2-7
V: TRBV20-1

DNA: TGCAGCGCCCGAGGACAGGGCCCCGGGGAGCTGTTTTTT
CDR3: CSARGQGPGELFF
size: .
D: TRBD1
J: TRBJ2-2
V: TRBV29-1

DNA: TGCGCCAGCAGCTTGGGACTAGCGGGGGTGCATGAGCAGTTCTTC
CDR3: CASSLGLAGVHEQFF
size: few
D: TRBD2
J: TRBJ2-1
V: TRBV5-1

DNA: TGTGCCATCACCCTAGACGGTCTAGGGCAGTACTTC
CDR3: CAITLDGLGQYF
size: few
D: .
J: TRBJ2-4
V: TRBV10-3

DNA: TGCAGTGCTAGAGGTCCGGCCTCCTACAATGAGCAGTTCTTC
CDR3: CSARGPASYNEQFF
size: few
D: .
J: TRBJ2-1
V: TRBV20-1

DNA: TGTAGTGGTAAAGGGGGGACCGGTGCCAATCAGCCCCAGCATTTT
CDR3: CSGKGGTGANQPQHF
size: .
D: .
J: TRBJ1-5
V: TRBV20-1

DNA: TGTGCCAGCTCCGAAGACAGGGCGGATCAGCCCCAGCATTTT
CDR3: CASSEDRADQPQHF
size: .
D: TRBD1
J: TRBJ1-5
V: TRBV7-9

DNA: TGCAGTGCTAGAGATTCAGGCAGGGAGGTATGGGCTGAAGCTTTCTTT
CDR3: CSARDSGREVWAEAFF
size: few
D: .
J: TRBJ1-1
V: TRBV20-1

DNA: TGCAGTGCTAGCAGGGTCGGAACTAATGAAAAACTGTTTTTT
CDR3: CSASRVGTNEKLFF
size: .
D: .
J: TRBJ1-4
V: TRBV20-1

DNA: TGCGCCAGCAGCTCCGGGACAGGGGCGACTGAAGCTTTCTTT
CDR3: CASSSGTGATEAFF
size: few
D: TRBD1
J: TRBJ1-1
V: TRBV5-1

DNA: TGTGCCAGCAGTTTTTCCTACTACAATGAGCAGTACTTC
CDR3: CASSFSYYNEQYF
size: .
D: .
J: TRBJ2-7
V: TRBV28

DNA: TGCAGCGTTGAAGAGGGGTTAAGCGAGCAGTACTTC
CDR3: CSVEEGLSEQYF
size: many
D: .
J: TRBJ2-7
V: TRBV29-1

DNA: TGTGCCAGCAGCCGACGTTCTAGGCTCTCTGGGGCCAACGTCCTGACTTTC
CDR3: CASSRRSRLSGANVLTF
size: .
D: .
J: TRBJ2-6
V: TRBV7-8

DNA: TGTACCAGCAGTTACTCGAACAGGGGGCCTTACAATGAGCAGTTCTTC
CDR3: CTSSYSNRGPYNEQFF
size: .
D: TRBD1
J: TRBJ2-1
V: TRBV6-5

DNA: TGTGCCAGCAGCCCAGCGGGAGGGCCTACCTACGAGCAGTACTTC
CDR3: CASSPAGGPTYEQYF
size: .
D: TRBD2
J: TRBJ2-7
V: TRBV7-2

DNA: TGTGCCAGCAGCTTAGCTCTGGACCACACAGATACGCAGTATTTT
CDR3: CASSLALDHTDTQYF
size: .
D: .
J: TRBJ2-3
V: TRBV7-2

DNA: TGCAGTGCTTTCCGGACGTACGGGGATGAAAAACTGTTTTTT
CDR3: CSAFRTYGDEKLFF
size: .
D: .
J: TRBJ1-4
V: TRBV20-1

DNA: TGTGCTAGTGGTCGGGACCGATCAAACTATGGCTACACCTTC
CDR3: CASGRDRSNYGYTF
size: few
D: .
J: TRBJ1-2
V: TRBV12-5

DNA: TGTGCCAGCAGCCCCGGGGAAGGGAAACTGTTTTTT
CDR3: CASSPGEGKLFF
size: many
D: .
J: TRBJ1-4
V: TRBV6-6

DNA: TGTGCCAGCAGCATTCTCAGCGGAACCTACGAGCAGTACTTC
CDR3: CASSILSGTYEQYF
size: .
D: .
J: TRBJ2-7
V: TRBV28

DNA: TGTGCCAGCAGTCTCTGGGGTCAGGACAATCAGCCCCAGCATTTT
CDR3: CASSLWGQDNQPQHF
size: .
D: .
J: TRBJ1-5
V: TRBV7-9

DNA: TGTGCCAGCAGTTCCCCCTTTCGGGCCACTGGGGAGACCCAGTACTTC
CDR3: CASSSPFRATGETQYF
size: .
D: .
J: TRBJ2-5
V: TRBV28

DNA: TGTGTCAGCTCACCGGGGTCCGGCTACGAGCAGTACTTC
CDR3: CVSSPGSGYEQYF
size: .
D: .
J: TRBJ2-7
V: TRBV18

DNA: TGCAGCGTTCTGCGCCGGTTGGGACAGTCAAATGAAAAACTGTTTTTT
CDR3: CSVLRRLGQSNEKLFF
size: few
D: TRBD1
J: TRBJ1-4
V: TRBV29-1

DNA: TGTGCCAGCAGCCCGTATGTTCTAGATACGCAGTATTTT
CDR3: CASSPYVLDTQYF
size: few
D: .
J: TRBJ2-3
V: TRBV7-9

DNA: TGTGCCAGCAGTTACTCCGGTTCAGGGGCCGAGAGCACAGATACGCAGTATTTT
CDR3: CASSYSGSGAESTDTQYF
size: .
D: .
J: TRBJ2-3
V: TRBV6-2/TRBV6-3

DNA: TGTGCCAGCAGCTTATCTAGCGGGAACCGGGAGACCCAGTACTTC
CDR3: CASSLSSGNRETQYF
size: few
D: TRBD2
J: TRBJ2-5
V: TRBV7-2

DNA: TGCAGCGTTGAAGGGCCCGAGTCCTACGAGCAGTACTTC
CDR3: CSVEGPESYEQYF
size: many
D: .
J: TRBJ2-7
V: TRBV29-1

DNA: TGCGCCAGCAGCCAAGAAGGGTCCGGATTGCAAGAGACCCAGTTCTTC
CDR3: CASSQEGSGLQETQFF
size: .
D: .
J: TRBJ2-1
V: TRBV4-1

DNA: TGCAGTGCTAACGGACTAGCGGGAGCCTACAATGAGCAGTTCTTC
CDR3: CSANGLAGAYNEQFF
size: few
D: TRBD2
J: TRBJ2-1
V: TRBV20-1

DNA: TGTGCCAGCCGCCTAGAGGAGTTCAAAGAGACCCAGTACTTC
CDR3: CASRLEEFKETQYF
size: .
D: .
J: TRBJ2-5
V: TRBV27

DNA: TGCGCCAGCAGCCGGGACAGCAATCAGCCCCAGCATTTT
CDR3: CASSRDSNQPQHF
size: many
D: .
J: TRBJ1-5
V: TRBV4-1

DNA: TGCGCCAGCAGCTTGGCCGAGGGGAGCACTGAAGCTTTCTTT
CDR3: CASSLAEGSTEAFF
size: .
D: .
J: TRBJ1-1
V: TRBV5-1

DNA: TGTGCCAGCAGTGAGGTTGGTGGGGATCAGCCCCAGCATTTT
CDR3: CASSEVGGDQPQHF
size: .
D: .
J: TRBJ1-5
V: TRBV6-1